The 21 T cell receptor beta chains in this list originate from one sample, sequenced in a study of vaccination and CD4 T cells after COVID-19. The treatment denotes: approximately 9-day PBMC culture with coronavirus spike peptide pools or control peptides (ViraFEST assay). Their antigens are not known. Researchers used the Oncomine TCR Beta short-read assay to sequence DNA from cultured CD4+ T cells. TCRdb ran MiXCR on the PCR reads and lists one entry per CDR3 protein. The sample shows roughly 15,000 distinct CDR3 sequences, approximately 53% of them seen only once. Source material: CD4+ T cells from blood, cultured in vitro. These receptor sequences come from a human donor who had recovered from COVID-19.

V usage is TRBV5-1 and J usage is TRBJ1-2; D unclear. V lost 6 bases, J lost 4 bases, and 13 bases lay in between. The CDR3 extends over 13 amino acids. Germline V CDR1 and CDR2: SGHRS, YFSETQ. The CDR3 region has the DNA TGCGCCAGCACAGGAGACTCCTTCTATGGCTACACCTTC. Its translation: CASTGDSFYGYTF.

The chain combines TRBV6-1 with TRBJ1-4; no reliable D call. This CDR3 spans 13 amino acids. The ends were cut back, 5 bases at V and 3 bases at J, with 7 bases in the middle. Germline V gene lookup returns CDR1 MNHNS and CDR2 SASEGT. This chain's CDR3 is CASSPTPNEKLFF. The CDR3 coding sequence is TGTGCCAGCAGTCCGACGCCTAATGAAAAACTGTTTTTT.

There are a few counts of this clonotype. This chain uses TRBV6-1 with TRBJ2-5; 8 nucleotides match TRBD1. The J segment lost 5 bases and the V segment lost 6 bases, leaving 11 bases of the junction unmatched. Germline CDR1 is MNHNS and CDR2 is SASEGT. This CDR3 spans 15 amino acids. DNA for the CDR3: TGTGCCAGCAGCTCCCGGGGGACAGGCCTCGAGACCCAGTACTTC. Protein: CASSSRGTGLETQYF.

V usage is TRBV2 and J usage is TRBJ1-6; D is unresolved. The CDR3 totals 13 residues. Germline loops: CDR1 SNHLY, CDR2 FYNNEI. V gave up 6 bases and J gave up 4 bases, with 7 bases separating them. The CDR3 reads CASRPEYNSPLHF. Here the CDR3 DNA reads TGTGCCAGCAGGCCAGAGTATAATTCACCCCTCCACTTT.

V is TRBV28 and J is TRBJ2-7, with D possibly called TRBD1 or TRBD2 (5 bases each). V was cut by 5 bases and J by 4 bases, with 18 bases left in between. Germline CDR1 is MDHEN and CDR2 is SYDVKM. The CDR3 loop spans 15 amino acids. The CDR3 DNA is TGTGCCAGCAGTCGGGACGCTAAAAAGGGATACGAGCAGTACTTC. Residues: CASSRDAKKGYEQYF.

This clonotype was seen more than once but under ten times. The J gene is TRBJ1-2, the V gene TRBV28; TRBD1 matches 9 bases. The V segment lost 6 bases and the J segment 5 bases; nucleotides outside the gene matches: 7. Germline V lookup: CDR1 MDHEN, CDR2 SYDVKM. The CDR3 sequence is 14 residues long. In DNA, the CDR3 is TGTGCCAGCAGAACCGGGACAGGGCAATATGGCTACACCTTC. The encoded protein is CASRTGTGQYGYTF.

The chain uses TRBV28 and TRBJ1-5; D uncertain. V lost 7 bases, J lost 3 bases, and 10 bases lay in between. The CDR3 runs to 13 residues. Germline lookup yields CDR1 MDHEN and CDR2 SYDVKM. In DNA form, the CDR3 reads TGTGCCAGCATATCCGGGTTCAATCAGCCCCAGCATTTT. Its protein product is CASISGFNQPQHF.

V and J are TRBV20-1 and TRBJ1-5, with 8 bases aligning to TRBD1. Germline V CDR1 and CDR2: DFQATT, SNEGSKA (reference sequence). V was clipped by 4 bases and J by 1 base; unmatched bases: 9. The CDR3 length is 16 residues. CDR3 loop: CSATTLQGVSNQPQHF. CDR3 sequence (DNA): TGCAGTGCTACAACCCTACAGGGGGTGAGCAATCAGCCCCAGCATTTT.

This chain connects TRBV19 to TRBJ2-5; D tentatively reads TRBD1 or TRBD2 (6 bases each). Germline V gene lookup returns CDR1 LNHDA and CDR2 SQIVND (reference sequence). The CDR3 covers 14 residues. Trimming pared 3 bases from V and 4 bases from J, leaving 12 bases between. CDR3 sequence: CASSILGGRETQYF. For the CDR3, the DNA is TGTGCCAGTAGTATCTTGGGGGGCCGAGAGACCCAGTACTTC.

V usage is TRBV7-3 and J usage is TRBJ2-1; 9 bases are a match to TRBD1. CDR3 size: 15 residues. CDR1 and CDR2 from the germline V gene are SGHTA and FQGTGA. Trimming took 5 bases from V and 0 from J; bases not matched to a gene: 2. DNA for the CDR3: TGTGCCAGCAGCCTGGGACAGGGCTCCTACAATGAGCAGTTCTTC. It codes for CASSLGQGSYNEQFF.

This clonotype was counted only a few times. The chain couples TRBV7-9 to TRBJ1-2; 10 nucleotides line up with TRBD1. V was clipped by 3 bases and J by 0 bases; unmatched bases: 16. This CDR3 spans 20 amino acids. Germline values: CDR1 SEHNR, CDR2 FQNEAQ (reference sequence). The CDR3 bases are TGTGCCAGCAGCTTTGGGAGGGTATGGACAGGGGGGAAAGCTAACTATGGCTACACCTTC. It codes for CASSFGRVWTGGKANYGYTF.

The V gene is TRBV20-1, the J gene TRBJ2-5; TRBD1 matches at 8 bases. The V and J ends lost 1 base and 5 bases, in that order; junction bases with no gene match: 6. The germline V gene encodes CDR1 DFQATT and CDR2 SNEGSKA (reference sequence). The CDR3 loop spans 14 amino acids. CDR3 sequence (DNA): TGCAGTGCTAGAGTCAGGACAGGGAGTGAGACCCAGTACTTC. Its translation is CSARVRTGSETQYF.

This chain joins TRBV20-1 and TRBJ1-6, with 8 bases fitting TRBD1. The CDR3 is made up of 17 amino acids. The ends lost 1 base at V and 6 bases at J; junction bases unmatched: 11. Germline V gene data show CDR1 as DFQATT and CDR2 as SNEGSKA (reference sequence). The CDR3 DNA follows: TGCAGTGCTAGAGCGTGGGGGGGGACAGGCTCTAATTCACCCCTCCACTTT. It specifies CSARAWGGTGSNSPLHF.

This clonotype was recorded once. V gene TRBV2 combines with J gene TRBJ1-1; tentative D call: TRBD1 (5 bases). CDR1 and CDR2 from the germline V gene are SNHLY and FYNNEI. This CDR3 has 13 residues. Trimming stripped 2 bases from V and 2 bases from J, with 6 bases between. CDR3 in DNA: TGTGCCAGCAGTGAACAGGGAAACACTGAAGCTTTCTTT. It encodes CASSEQGNTEAFF.

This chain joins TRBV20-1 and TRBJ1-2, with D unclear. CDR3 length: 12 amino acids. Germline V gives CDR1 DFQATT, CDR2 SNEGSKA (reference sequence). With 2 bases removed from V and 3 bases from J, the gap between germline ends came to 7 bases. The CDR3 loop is CSARFPDYGYTF. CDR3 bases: TGCAGTGCTAGATTCCCGGACTATGGCTACACCTTC.

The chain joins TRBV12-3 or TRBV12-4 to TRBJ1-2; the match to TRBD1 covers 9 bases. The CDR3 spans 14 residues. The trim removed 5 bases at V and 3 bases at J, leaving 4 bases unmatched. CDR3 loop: CASSGYRGHYGYTF. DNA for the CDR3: TGTGCCAGCAGTGGATACAGGGGGCACTATGGCTACACCTTC.

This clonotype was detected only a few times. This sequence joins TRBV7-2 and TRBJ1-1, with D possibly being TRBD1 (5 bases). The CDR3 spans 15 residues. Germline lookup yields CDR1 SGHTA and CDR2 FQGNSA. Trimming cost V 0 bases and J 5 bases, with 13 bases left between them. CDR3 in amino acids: CASSLALLGGTEAFF. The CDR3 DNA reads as TGTGCCAGCAGCTTAGCGCTATTGGGGGGAACTGAAGCTTTCTTT.

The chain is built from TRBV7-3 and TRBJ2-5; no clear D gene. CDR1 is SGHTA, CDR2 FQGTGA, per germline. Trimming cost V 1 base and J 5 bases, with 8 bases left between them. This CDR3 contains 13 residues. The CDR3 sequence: CASSLSLGETQYF. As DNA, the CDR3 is TGTGCCAGCAGCTTAAGCCTCGGGGAGACCCAGTACTTC.

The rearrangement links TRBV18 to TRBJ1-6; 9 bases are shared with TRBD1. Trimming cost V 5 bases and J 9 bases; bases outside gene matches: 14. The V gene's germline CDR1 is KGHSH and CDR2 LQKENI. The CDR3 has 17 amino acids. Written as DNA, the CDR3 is TGTGCCAGCTCATTAATGAGGGGACAGGGAATTAGTTCACCCCTCCACTTT. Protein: CASSLMRGQGISSPLHF. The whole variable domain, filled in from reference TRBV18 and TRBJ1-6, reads NAGVMQNPRHLVRRRGQEARLRCSPMKGHSHVYWYRQLPEEGLKFMVYLQKENIIDESGMPKERFSAEFPKEGPSILRIQQVVRGDSAAYFCASSLMRGQGISSPLHFGNGTRLTVT.

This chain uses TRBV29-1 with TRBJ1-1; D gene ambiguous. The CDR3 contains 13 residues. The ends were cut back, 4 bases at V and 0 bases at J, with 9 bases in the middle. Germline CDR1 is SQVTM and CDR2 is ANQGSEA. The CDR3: CSVAGSLNTEAFF. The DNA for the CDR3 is TGCAGCGTTGCTGGCAGCTTGAACACTGAAGCTTTCTTT.

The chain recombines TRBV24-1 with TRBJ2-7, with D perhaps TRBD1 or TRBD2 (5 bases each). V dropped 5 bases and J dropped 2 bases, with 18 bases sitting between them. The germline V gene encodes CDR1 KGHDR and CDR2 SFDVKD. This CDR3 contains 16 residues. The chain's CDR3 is CATSARLGEGPYEQYF. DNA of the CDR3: TGTGCCACCAGTGCTCGCTTGGGCGAGGGACCCTACGAGCAGTACTTC.